Listed below are T cell receptor beta chains from one sample, sequenced in a study of blood T cell repertoires in COVID-19. TCRdb's copy holds only in-frame clones and misses some; the assay was immunoSEQ multiplex PCR. The table has tens of thousands of clones, 85% to 90% seen once. The sequencing input was peripheral blood. The receptor source for this set is a man between 50 and 59 years old with active COVID-19. Each CDR3 is given with its conserved first and last residue. The order of the fields is clone size, V gene, CDR3 length, D gene, J gene, CDR3 DNA, CDR3 protein. A D gene is named only where the DNA matches it firmly. Size values are once, few and many counts, or a class for expanded clones, and some rows have none.

size: once
V: TRBV5-1
length: 14
D: NA
J: TRBJ2-1
DNA: TGCGCCAGCAGCTTGGAGCGGCTCTACAATGAGCAGTTCTTC
CDR3: CASSLERLYNEQFF

size: NA
V: TRBV2
length: 16
D: TRBD1
J: TRBJ1-1
DNA: TGTGCCAGCAGGGACAGGGTGACCTACATGAACACTGAAGCTTTCTTT
CDR3: CASRDRVTYMNTEAFF

size: once
V: TRBV5-5
length: 17
D: TRBD2
J: TRBJ2-7
DNA: TGTGCCAGCAGCTTGGCCTGGGGAAGCGGGGCAGGGAACGAGCAGTACTTC
CDR3: CASSLAWGSGAGNEQYF

size: NA
V: TRBV3-1/TRBV3-2
length: 15
D: TRBD2
J: TRBJ2-3
DNA: TGTGCCAGCAGCCAACGACTAGCGGGCACAGATACGCAGTATTTT
CDR3: CASSQRLAGTDTQYF

size: NA
V: TRBV19
length: 13
D: NA
J: TRBJ2-3
DNA: TGTGCCAGTAGCACCCTAGGAACAGATACGCAGTATTTT
CDR3: CASSTLGTDTQYF

size: NA
V: TRBV5-1
length: 16
D: TRBD2
J: TRBJ2-4
DNA: TGCGCCAGCAGCCCATGGACTAGCGGGGGACAAAACATTCAGTACTTC
CDR3: CASSPWTSGGQNIQYF

size: NA
V: TRBV5-6
length: 16
D: NA
J: TRBJ2-1
DNA: TGTGCCAGCAGCTTGGGGACTTTAAGCTCCTACAATGAGCAGTTCTTC
CDR3: CASSLGTLSSYNEQFF

size: once
V: TRBV2
length: 13
D: NA
J: TRBJ1-3
DNA: TGTGCCAGCAGCCCTTACTCTGGAAACACCATATATTTT
CDR3: CASSPYSGNTIYF

size: NA
V: TRBV9
length: 16
D: TRBD1
J: TRBJ2-1
DNA: TGTGCCAGCAGCGTCACCGGGACAGGGGGCTCTAACGGGCAGTTCTTC
CDR3: CASSVTGTGGSNGQFF

size: NA
V: TRBV2
length: 16
D: TRBD2
J: TRBJ2-1
DNA: TGTGCCAGCAGTTTTGGACTAGCGGGGGGCTACAATGAGCAGTTCTTC
CDR3: CASSFGLAGGYNEQFF

size: NA
V: TRBV5-6
length: 15
D: NA
J: TRBJ1-6
DNA: TGTGCCAGCAGCACTTATGACAGCAATAATTCACCCCTCCACTTT
CDR3: CASSTYDSNNSPLHF

size: NA
V: TRBV12-5
length: 15
D: TRBD1
J: TRBJ1-2
DNA: TGTGCTAGTGCCTCCCCCGGGACAGCCTTTCTCGGCTACACCTTC
CDR3: CASASPGTAFLGYTF

size: NA
V: TRBV9
length: 14
D: TRBD2
J: TRBJ2-7
DNA: TGTGCCAGCAGCCGGACTAGCGGCTCCTACGAGCAGTACTTC
CDR3: CASSRTSGSYEQYF

size: NA
V: TRBV6-2/TRBV6-3
length: 14
D: NA
J: TRBJ1-1
DNA: TGTGCCAGCAGTTGGGGACCGACTAGCACTGAAGCTTTCTTT
CDR3: CASSWGPTSTEAFF

size: NA
V: TRBV7-9
length: 17
D: NA
J: TRBJ1-4
DNA: TGTGCCAGCAGCTACCGAGAGGGGAGGACAACTAATGAAAAACTGTTTTTT
CDR3: CASSYREGRTTNEKLFF

size: NA
V: TRBV7-2
length: 18
D: TRBD2
J: TRBJ2-3
DNA: TGTGCCAGCAGCTTAAGACTAGCGGGGGGGCGGAACACAGATACGCAGTATTTT
CDR3: CASSLRLAGGRNTDTQYF

size: NA
V: TRBV7-9
length: 15
D: TRBD1
J: TRBJ2-7
DNA: TGTGCCAGCAGCTCCTTGGACAGGCGCCCCTACGAGCAGTACTTC
CDR3: CASSSLDRRPYEQYF

size: NA
V: TRBV4-1
length: 14
D: NA
J: TRBJ2-1
DNA: TGCGCCAGCAGCCAAGGTAGTTTATCGGGTGAGCAGTTCTTC
CDR3: CASSQGSLSGEQFF

size: NA
V: TRBV12-3/TRBV12-4
length: 13
D: NA
J: TRBJ1-4
DNA: TGTGCCAGCATTGAAGGGGATAATGAAAAACTGTTTTTT
CDR3: CASIEGDNEKLFF

size: NA
V: TRBV24-1
length: 14
D: TRBD1
J: TRBJ2-1
DNA: TGTGCCACCAGTGATCCGGGACAGGGGAATGAGCAGTTCTTC
CDR3: CATSDPGQGNEQFF

size: NA
V: TRBV18
length: 14
D: NA
J: TRBJ2-4
DNA: TGTGCCAGCTCACCACCCGCCACAGGGAACATTCAGTACTTC
CDR3: CASSPPATGNIQYF

size: NA
V: TRBV19
length: 15
D: TRBD1
J: TRBJ2-1
DNA: TGTGCCAGTAGTATATGGGGGACAGCGTACAATGAGCAGTTCTTC
CDR3: CASSIWGTAYNEQFF

size: NA
V: TRBV5-1
length: 13
D: NA
J: TRBJ2-1
DNA: TGCGCCAGCAGCTTGACTCAACCGGTTGAGCAGTTCTTC
CDR3: CASSLTQPVEQFF

size: NA
V: TRBV25-1
length: 15
D: NA
J: TRBJ2-7
DNA: TGTGCCAGCAGTGACTTCGTGGGGGGAAAATACGAGCAGTACTTC
CDR3: CASSDFVGGKYEQYF

size: few
V: TRBV19
length: 11
D: NA
J: TRBJ1-2
DNA: TGTGCCAGTAATACCGGGGATGGCTACACCTTC
CDR3: CASNTGDGYTF

size: NA
V: TRBV7-9
length: 16
D: NA
J: TRBJ2-2
DNA: TGTGCCAGCAGCTTAAGTGCCTCGTTAGACACCGGGGAGCTGTTTTTT
CDR3: CASSLSASLDTGELFF

size: NA
V: TRBV3-1/TRBV3-2
length: 17
D: TRBD1
J: TRBJ2-5
DNA: TGTGCCAGCAGCCAAGACTGGGACCCAGGGGGACAAGAGACCCAGTACTTC
CDR3: CASSQDWDPGGQETQYF

size: once
V: TRBV30
length: 12
D: NA
J: TRBJ1-3
DNA: TGTGCCTGGGATTACTCTGGAAACACCATATATTTT
CDR3: CAWDYSGNTIYF

size: NA
V: TRBV6-2/TRBV6-3
length: 15
D: NA
J: TRBJ1-1
DNA: TGTGCCAGCAGTTACCTCCAGGGGCTGAACACTGAAGCTTTCTTT
CDR3: CASSYLQGLNTEAFF

size: NA
V: TRBV5-6
length: 14
D: TRBD2
J: TRBJ2-5
DNA: TGTGCCAGCAGTTCCGGGACTAGGGTGGAGACCCAGTACTTC
CDR3: CASSSGTRVETQYF

size: NA
V: TRBV19
length: 14
D: NA
J: TRBJ1-6
DNA: TGTGCCAGTAGTATTGGGACATCCAATTCACCCCTCCACTTT
CDR3: CASSIGTSNSPLHF

size: NA
V: TRBV7-6
length: 13
D: NA
J: TRBJ1-1
DNA: TGTGCCAGCAGCCCGGGGAGGGGCACTGAAGCTTTCTTT
CDR3: CASSPGRGTEAFF

size: NA
V: TRBV2
length: 13
D: NA
J: TRBJ2-7
DNA: TGTGCCAGCAGTGACACCCCCCGGGGCGAGCAGTACTTC
CDR3: CASSDTPRGEQYF

size: NA
V: TRBV11-2
length: 15
D: NA
J: TRBJ2-7
DNA: TGTGCCAGCAGCTTAGCATGGGCAGGAACCTACGAGCAGTACTTC
CDR3: CASSLAWAGTYEQYF

size: NA
V: TRBV7-2
length: 15
D: NA
J: TRBJ2-6
DNA: TGTGCCAGCAGCTTCCGTGTCTCTGGGGCCAACGTCCTGACTTTC
CDR3: CASSFRVSGANVLTF

size: once
V: TRBV2
length: 12
D: NA
J: TRBJ1-2
DNA: TGTGCCAGCAGTGAGAAGAGCTATGGCTACACCTTC
CDR3: CASSEKSYGYTF

size: NA
V: TRBV12-3/TRBV12-4
length: 12
D: NA
J: TRBJ2-7
DNA: TGTGCCAGCAGCGAGCAGGGATACGAGCAGTACTTC
CDR3: CASSEQGYEQYF

size: NA
V: TRBV19
length: 14
D: TRBD1
J: TRBJ2-2
DNA: TGTGCCAGTAGTGTGACAGGGGGCTGGGGGGAGCTGTTTTTT
CDR3: CASSVTGGWGELFF

size: NA
V: TRBV29-1
length: 16
D: NA
J: TRBJ2-3
DNA: TGCAGCGTTGAAGACCTTCCCTGGGGGGACACAGATACGCAGTATTTT
CDR3: CSVEDLPWGDTDTQYF

size: NA
V: TRBV12-3/TRBV12-4
length: 13
D: NA
J: TRBJ1-4
DNA: TGTGCCAGCAGTCTATGGCCGGGGGAAAAACTGTTTTTT
CDR3: CASSLWPGEKLFF

size: NA
V: TRBV3-1/TRBV3-2
length: 14
D: NA
J: TRBJ1-2
DNA: TGTGCCAGCAGGAGTGCCGTGGGCCAGGGGGGCTACACCTTC
CDR3: CASRSAVGQGGYTF

size: NA
V: TRBV5-5
length: 15
D: NA
J: TRBJ1-6
DNA: TGTGCCAGCAGCTTGTCGGTGACAGAGGATTCACCCCTCCACTTT
CDR3: CASSLSVTEDSPLHF

size: once
V: TRBV4-1
length: 15
D: TRBD1
J: TRBJ1-4
DNA: TGCGCCAGCAGCCAAGGGGACAGGGTGAATGAAAAACTGTTTTTT
CDR3: CASSQGDRVNEKLFF